These 25 T cell receptor beta chains share one sample of origin, sequenced in a study of blood T cell repertoires in COVID-19. The data were produced by immunoSEQ multiplex PCR, yet TCRdb's version contains in-frame clones alone and is incomplete. The table has about 100,000 clones, approximately 87% seen once; the top ten hold more than 9%. Sequenced input: peripheral blood. The source of these receptors is a woman aged 30 to 39 with acute or convalescent COVID-19.

V is TRBV6-1 and J is TRBJ1-2, with D hard to call. Germline V gene lookup returns CDR1 MNHNS and CDR2 SASEGT. CDR3 length equals 15 residues. V was shortened by 1 base and J by 5 bases, with 14 bases between the two germline ends. The CDR3, as DNA: TGTGCCAGCAGTGAAGGAAGGACGGGGAGATATGGCTACACCTTC. Translating gives CASSEGRTGRYGYTF.

The chain has TRBV7-2 and TRBJ2-7, with D tentatively TRBD1 (6 bases). CDR1 is SGHTA, CDR2 FQGNSA, per germline. Trimming pared 5 bases from V and 0 bases from J, leaving 11 bases between. The CDR3 contains 14 residues. The CDR3 region is CASSRTAPSYEQYF. The DNA for the CDR3 is TGTGCCAGCAGCCGGACAGCCCCCTCCTACGAGCAGTACTTC.

The chain has TRBV12-2 and TRBJ1-5; the listed D gene, TRBD1, was not tested against the DNA. TRBV12-2 is noted as a pseudogene. There are 19 residues in the CDR3. The CDR3 nucleotides are TGTGCAAGTCGCGATTGGGCGTGTAAGGGGGAGTATAGCAATCAGCCCCAGCATTTT. Protein: CASRDWACKGEYSNQPQHF.

This chain uses TRBV10-3 with TRBJ1-1; D is undetermined. Germline CDR1 is ENHRY and CDR2 is SYGVKD. The ends were cut back, 7 bases at V and 2 bases at J, with 11 bases in the middle. This CDR3 contains 13 residues. The CDR3 nucleotides read TGTGCCATCACCCAGATGATTAACACTGAAGCTTTCTTT. Translated: CAITQMINTEAFF.

This clone was counted a single time. This rearrangement joins TRBV29-1 to TRBJ2-7; 7 bases agree with TRBD1. V shed 2 bases, J shed 1 base, and the junction held 5 bases outside the gene matches. Germline assignment: CDR1 SQVTM and CDR2 ANQGSEA. The CDR3 contains 14 residues. As DNA, the CDR3 is TGCAGCGTTGAAAGCAGGGGGAAATCCTACGAGCAGTACTTC. Translating gives CSVESRGKSYEQYF.

This chain connects TRBV27 to TRBJ1-5; 9 nucleotides line up with TRBD1. The J segment lost 5 bases and the V segment lost 6 bases, leaving 14 bases of the junction unmatched. Per germline, CDR1 MNHEY and CDR2 SMNVEV (reference sequence). The CDR3 totals 17 residues. The CDR3 spells CASSPDPPGQGYQPQHF. Here the CDR3 DNA reads TGTGCCAGCAGCCCCGATCCCCCGGGACAGGGTTATCAGCCCCAGCATTTT.

The chain has TRBV9 and TRBJ2-3; 9 positions agree with TRBD2. This CDR3 spans 15 amino acids. CDR1 SGDLS and CDR2 YYNGEE come from the germline V gene. V shed 5 bases and J 4 bases; nucleotides not matched to a gene: 8. CDR3 bases: TGTGCCAGCAGTGCCGGCGGGGGGGCTGCAGATACGCAGTATTTT. Encoded protein: CASSAGGGAADTQYF.

This clone was detected only a few times. The chain joins TRBV30 to TRBJ1-2; no clear D gene. V shed 7 bases and J shed 4 bases, with 13 bases lying between them. This CDR3 has 12 amino acids. Germline loops: CDR1 GTSNPN, CDR2 SVGIG (reference sequence). CDR3 loop: CASSDGGYGYTF. The CDR3 DNA is TGTGCCTCCAGCGACGGAGGCTATGGCTACACCTTC.

V and J are TRBV2 and TRBJ2-6; D perhaps matches TRBD2 (6 bases). V was clipped by 5 bases and J by 2 bases, with 13 bases between them. The germline V gene encodes CDR1 SNHLY and CDR2 FYNNEI. The CDR3 is 16 residues long. This chain's CDR3 is CASSWGLLTGANVLTF. CDR3 bases: TGTGCCAGCAGTTGGGGACTCTTGACTGGGGCCAACGTCCTGACTTTC. Full variable domain (outside the CDR3, taken from reference TRBV2 and TRBJ2-6): EPEVTQTPSHQVTQMGQEVILRCVPISNHLYFYWYRQILGQKVEFLVSFYNNEISEKSEIFDDQFSVERPDGSNFTLKIRSTKLEDSAMYFCASSWGLLTGANVLTFGAGSRLTVL.

This clone has just one count. The CDR3 is CASRGQGEKLFF. The CDR3 nucleotides are TGTGCCAGCAGGGGCCAGGGAGAAAAACTGTTTTTT. The chain recombines TRBV12-3 or TRBV12-4 with TRBJ1-4, with D possibly being TRBD1 (5 bases). V shed 6 bases and J shed 8 bases, with 10 bases lying between them. The CDR3 is 12 amino acids.

The V call is TRBV9, the J call TRBJ2-3; D may be TRBD1 (5 bases). This CDR3 has 18 amino acids. The V end lost 0 bases, the J end lost 1 base, and 18 bases lay between the germline ends. Germline loops: CDR1 SGDLS, CDR2 YYNGEE. CDR3 nucleotides: TGTGCCAGCAGCGTAGCCTCAGGCAGGGTCAGAGGCACAGATACGCAGTATTTT. Encoded protein: CASSVASGRVRGTDTQYF.

This clone was seen once. This chain connects TRBV28 to TRBJ1-5; TRBD1 matches at 8 bases. Germline V gene data show CDR1 as MDHEN and CDR2 as SYDVKM. There are 13 residues in the CDR3. V shed 8 bases and J 5 bases; nucleotides not matched to a gene: 5. The CDR3 reads CASGQGLYQPQHF. The CDR3 DNA sequence: TGTGCCAGCGGACAGGGTCTTTATCAGCCCCAGCATTTT. The full variable domain, with the rest looked up from reference TRBV28 and TRBJ1-5, is DVKVTQSSRYLVKRTGEKVFLECVQDMDHENMFWYRQDPGLGLRLIYFSYDVKMKEKGDIPEGYSVSREKKERFSLILESASTNQTSMYLCASGQGLYQPQHFGDGTRLSIL.

The chain links TRBV28 to TRBJ1-5, with D unresolved. Germline lookup yields CDR1 MDHEN and CDR2 SYDVKM. Trimming took off 7 bases at V and 3 bases at J, with 19 bases between the two ends. The CDR3 runs 16 residues. CDR3: CASMRRPSYHNQPQHF. The CDR3, as DNA: TGTGCCAGCATGCGGCGCCCCTCTTACCACAATCAGCCCCAGCATTTT.

This clone was seen just once. The chain recombines TRBV18 with TRBJ2-3, with TRBD2 matching over 10 bases. The CDR3 runs to 16 residues. Germline CDR1 KGHSH, CDR2 LQKENI. V shed 3 bases and J 5 bases; nucleotides not matched to a gene: 8. CDR3 amino acids: CASSPSSSGGGDTQYF. The CDR3 DNA is TGTGCCAGCTCACCTTCTTCTAGCGGGGGCGGAGATACGCAGTATTTT.

The genes are TRBV5-1 and TRBJ2-2, with TRBD1 matching over 10 bases. Trimming at V came to 0 bases and at J to 6 bases, leaving 2 bases not matched to a gene. CDR1 SGHRS and CDR2 YFSETQ come from the germline V gene. The CDR3 runs to 15 residues. The CDR3 DNA reads TGCGCCAGCAGCTTGGATGGGACAGGGGCCGGGGAGCTGTTTTTT. Translating it yields CASSLDGTGAGELFF. The whole variable domain, filled in from reference TRBV5-1 and TRBJ2-2, reads KAGVTQTPRYLIKTRGQQVTLSCSPISGHRSVSWYQQTPGQGLQFLFEYFSETQRNKGNFPGRFSGRQFSNSRSEMNVSTLELGDSALYLCASSLDGTGAGELFFGEGSRLTVL.

V usage is TRBV18 and J usage is TRBJ1-1; 10 nucleotides agree with TRBD1. The germline V gene encodes CDR1 KGHSH and CDR2 LQKENI. With V trimmed by 0 bases and J by 1 base, 2 bases remained unmatched. This CDR3 has 16 amino acids. In DNA form, the CDR3 reads TGTGCCAGCTCACCACCGACAGGGGGCGCGAACACTGAAGCTTTCTTT. Its protein is CASSPPTGGANTEAFF.

The chain combines TRBV10-3 with TRBJ1-4; perhaps TRBD1 as D (5 bases). Germline-derived CDR1 and CDR2 are ENHRY and SYGVKD. This CDR3 is 15 amino acids long. V was clipped by 0 bases and J by 6 bases, with 11 bases between them. CDR3 bases: TGTGCCATCAGTGAGTCGGGGGGTCTTGATGAAAAACTGTTTTTT. Translated, it gives CAISESGGLDEKLFF.

The chain joins TRBV11-3 to TRBJ2-7, with 7 positions matching TRBD2. Germline V gene data show CDR1 as SGHNT and CDR2 as YENEEA. Trimming at V came to 4 bases and at J to 7 bases, leaving 7 bases not matched to a gene. CDR3 length: 13 amino acids. The CDR3 DNA reads as TGTGCCAGCAGCTCTTCCTGGGGGGGTGAGCAGTACTTC. The encoded protein is CASSSSWGGEQYF.

The chain combines TRBV5-4 with TRBJ2-3; 9 bases are a match to TRBD1. CDR1 is SGHNT and CDR2 is YYREEE in the germline V gene (reference sequence). The trim removed 3 bases at V and 6 bases at J, leaving 11 bases unmatched. This CDR3 region has 16 residues. The DNA for the CDR3 is TGTGCCAGCAGCTCCTCGCCACAGGGGGCAGGTGATACGCAGTATTTT. As protein: CASSSSPQGAGDTQYF.

The V gene is TRBV9, the J gene TRBJ1-5; 7 bases are a match to TRBD1. Germline V gives CDR1 SGDLS, CDR2 YYNGEE. Trimming cost V 4 bases and J 7 bases; bases outside gene matches: 11. The CDR3 covers 15 residues. The CDR3 loop reads CASSNQGEVGQPQHF. The CDR3 coding sequence is TGTGCCAGCAGCAACCAGGGGGAGGTCGGACAGCCCCAGCATTTT. Looking up the rest from reference TRBV9 and TRBJ1-5 gives the full variable domain: DSGVTQTPKHLITATGQRVTLRCSPRSGDLSVYWYQQSLDQGLQFLIQYYNGEERAKGNILERFSAQQFPDLHSELNLSSLELGDSALYFCASSNQGEVGQPQHFGDGTRLSIL.

The chain uses TRBV28 and TRBJ1-5; 8 bases align to TRBD1. This CDR3 has 15 amino acids. The J segment lost 7 bases and the V segment lost 3 bases, leaving 8 bases of the junction unmatched. Germline loops: CDR1 MDHEN, CDR2 SYDVKM. The CDR3 DNA reads TGTGCCAGCAGTTTTAACAGGGGGGGAGTACAGCCCCAGCATTTT. Residues: CASSFNRGGVQPQHF.

This clone was counted a single time. The rearrangement uses TRBV18 and TRBJ1-1; weak D call: TRBD1 (5 bases). Per germline, CDR1 KGHSH and CDR2 LQKENI. The CDR3 length is 16 residues. V lost 3 bases to trimming and J lost 5 bases, with 19 bases between them. CDR3 sequence reads: CASSPAGTFSGTEAFF. Here the CDR3 DNA reads TGTGCCAGCTCACCTGCTGGGACTTTCAGTGGGACTGAAGCTTTCTTT.

The gene calls are TRBV28 and TRBJ1-5; D is possibly TRBD1 (5 bases). Trimming pared 6 bases from V and 8 bases from J, leaving 20 bases between. The CDR3 contains 15 residues. Germline values: CDR1 MDHEN, CDR2 SYDVKM. The CDR3 bases are TGTGCCAGCAGCCCCCCCTCAGGGTCTTGGGAGCCCCAGCATTTT. This codes for CASSPPSGSWEPQHF.

V and J are TRBV28 and TRBJ1-4; 10 bases line up with TRBD1. With V trimmed by 6 bases and J by 7 bases, 5 bases remained unmatched. Germline values: CDR1 MDHEN, CDR2 SYDVKM. The CDR3 sequence is 14 residues long. The CDR3: CASSYGTGVEKLFF. CDR3 sequence (DNA): TGTGCCAGCAGCTACGGGACAGGGGTTGAAAAACTGTTTTTT.

This rearrangement joins TRBV6-5 to TRBJ1-5, with TRBD1 as a possible D gene (5 bases). Looked up from germline, CDR1 is MNHEY and CDR2 is SVGAGI. This CDR3 comprises 13 residues. V lost 7 bases and J lost 4, with 11 bases in between. This CDR3 reads CASTSGGNQPQHF. DNA for the CDR3: TGTGCCAGCACCTCTGGGGGGAATCAGCCCCAGCATTTT.